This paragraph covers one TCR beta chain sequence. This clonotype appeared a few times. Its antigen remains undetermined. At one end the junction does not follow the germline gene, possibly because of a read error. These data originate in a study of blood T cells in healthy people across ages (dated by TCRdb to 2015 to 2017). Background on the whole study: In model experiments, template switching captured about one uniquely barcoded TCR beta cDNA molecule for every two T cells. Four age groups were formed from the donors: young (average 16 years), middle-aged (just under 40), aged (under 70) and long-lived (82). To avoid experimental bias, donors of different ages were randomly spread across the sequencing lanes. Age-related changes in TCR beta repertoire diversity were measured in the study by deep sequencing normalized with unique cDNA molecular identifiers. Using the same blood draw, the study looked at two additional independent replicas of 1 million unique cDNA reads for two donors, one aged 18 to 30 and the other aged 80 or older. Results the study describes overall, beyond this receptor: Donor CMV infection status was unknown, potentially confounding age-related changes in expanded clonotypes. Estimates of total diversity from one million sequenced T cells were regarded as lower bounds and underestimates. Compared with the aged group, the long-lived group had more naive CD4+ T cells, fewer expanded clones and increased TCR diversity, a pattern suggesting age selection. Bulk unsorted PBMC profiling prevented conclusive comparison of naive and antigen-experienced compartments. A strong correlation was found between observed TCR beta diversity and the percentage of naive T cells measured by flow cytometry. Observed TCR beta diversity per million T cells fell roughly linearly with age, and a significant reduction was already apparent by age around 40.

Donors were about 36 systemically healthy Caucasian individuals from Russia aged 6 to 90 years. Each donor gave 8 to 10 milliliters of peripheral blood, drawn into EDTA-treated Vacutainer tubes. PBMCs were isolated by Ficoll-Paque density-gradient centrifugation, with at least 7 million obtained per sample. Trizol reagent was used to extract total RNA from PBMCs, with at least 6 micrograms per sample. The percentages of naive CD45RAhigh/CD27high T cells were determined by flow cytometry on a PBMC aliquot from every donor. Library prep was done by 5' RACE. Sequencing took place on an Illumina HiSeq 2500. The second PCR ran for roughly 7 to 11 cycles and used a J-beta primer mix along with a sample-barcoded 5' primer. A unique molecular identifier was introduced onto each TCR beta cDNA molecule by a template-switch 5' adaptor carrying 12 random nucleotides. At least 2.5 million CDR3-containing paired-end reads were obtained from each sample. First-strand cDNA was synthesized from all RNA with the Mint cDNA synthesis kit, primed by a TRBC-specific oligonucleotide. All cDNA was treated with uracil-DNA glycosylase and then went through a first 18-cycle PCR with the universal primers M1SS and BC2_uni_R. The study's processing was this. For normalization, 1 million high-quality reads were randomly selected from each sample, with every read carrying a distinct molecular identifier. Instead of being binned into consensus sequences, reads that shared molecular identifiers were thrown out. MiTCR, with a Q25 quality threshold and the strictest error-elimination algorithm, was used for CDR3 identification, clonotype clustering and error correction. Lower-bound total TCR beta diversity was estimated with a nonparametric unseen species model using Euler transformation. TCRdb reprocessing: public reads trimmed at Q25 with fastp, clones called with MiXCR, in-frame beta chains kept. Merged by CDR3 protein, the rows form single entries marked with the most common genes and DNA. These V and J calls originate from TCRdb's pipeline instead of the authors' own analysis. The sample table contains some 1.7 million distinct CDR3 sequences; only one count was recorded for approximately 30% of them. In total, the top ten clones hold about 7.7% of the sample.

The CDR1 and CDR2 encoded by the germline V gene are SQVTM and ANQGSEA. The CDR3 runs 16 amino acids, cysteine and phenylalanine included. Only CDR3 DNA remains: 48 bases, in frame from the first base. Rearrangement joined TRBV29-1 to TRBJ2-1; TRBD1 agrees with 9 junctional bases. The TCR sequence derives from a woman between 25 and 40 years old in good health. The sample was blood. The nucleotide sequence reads TGCAGCGTTGAAGTTCTCTCGTCGGGACAGGGTAATGATCAGTTCTTC. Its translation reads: CSVEVLSSGQGNDQFF.